This T cell receptor (beta chain) was observed in a study of shared clonotypes between healthy human individuals. Findings and caveats of the study: In general, naive subsets displayed greater estimated richness than memory subsets did. Blood was the only sampled material, and tissue repertoires likely differ.

On this clone: Its antigen is currently unknown.

V gave up 10 bases and J gave up 10 bases; unmatched junction bases: 11. The germline V gene has CDR1 MNHNS and CDR2 SASEGT. There are 13 residues in the CDR3. The assay was carried out at the deep level. The method was immunoSEQ multiplex PCR; TCRdb's version includes in-frame clones alone and lacks a portion of them. This table has over a million clones, approximately 96% appearing once. Material: naive CD4+ T cells sorted from blood. As to subset: CD45RA+ positively selected. The chain couples TRBV6-1 to TRBJ2-1; 9 bases agree with TRBD2. The TCR originated in a man aged 25-45 years in good health. CDR3 DNA: TGTGCCACCGGCGGCGGGAGGGTGGGGGAGCAGTTCTTC. This encodes CATGGGRVGEQFF.